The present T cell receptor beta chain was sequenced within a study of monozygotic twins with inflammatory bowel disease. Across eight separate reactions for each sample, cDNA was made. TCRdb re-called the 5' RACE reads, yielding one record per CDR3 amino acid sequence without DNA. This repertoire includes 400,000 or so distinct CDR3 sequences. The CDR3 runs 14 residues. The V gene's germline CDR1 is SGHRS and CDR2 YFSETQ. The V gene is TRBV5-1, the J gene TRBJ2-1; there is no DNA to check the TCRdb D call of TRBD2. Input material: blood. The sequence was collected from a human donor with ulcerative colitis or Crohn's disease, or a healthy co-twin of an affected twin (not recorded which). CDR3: CASTRLAGGREQFF.